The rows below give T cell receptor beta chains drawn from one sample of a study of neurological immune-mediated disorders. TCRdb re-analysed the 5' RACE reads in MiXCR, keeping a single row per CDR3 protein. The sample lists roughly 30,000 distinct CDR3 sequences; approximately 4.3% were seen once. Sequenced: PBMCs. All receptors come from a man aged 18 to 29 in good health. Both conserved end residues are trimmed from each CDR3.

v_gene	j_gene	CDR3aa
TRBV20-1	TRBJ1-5	SAGGTGHGNQPQH
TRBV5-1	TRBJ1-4	ASSLQGGRSEKLF
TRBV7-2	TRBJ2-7	ASSFTGGREQY
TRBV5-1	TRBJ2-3	ASSLWGGGLDTQY
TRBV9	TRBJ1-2	ASSSQAGVHGYT
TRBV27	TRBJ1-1	ASSLITPNTEAF
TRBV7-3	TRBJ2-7	ASSLTVRGQQY
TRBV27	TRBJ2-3	ASSPLAGGLADTQY
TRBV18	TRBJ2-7	ASSKASSYEQY
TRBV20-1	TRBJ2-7	SARKTGGYEQY
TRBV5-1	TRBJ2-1	ASSLAGGGRSYNEQF
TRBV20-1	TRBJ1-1	SATNPQGLSEAF
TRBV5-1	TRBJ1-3	ASSAGPGNTIY
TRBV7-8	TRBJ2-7	ASSLEYSGLY
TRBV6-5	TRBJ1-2	ATTPGGGAYGYT
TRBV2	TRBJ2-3	ASRMDAGYDTDTQY
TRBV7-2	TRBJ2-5	ASSLVFLGETQY
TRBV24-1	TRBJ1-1	ATSGTGDVNTEAF
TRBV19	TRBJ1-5	ASSIPGQPQH
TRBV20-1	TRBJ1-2	SARDQRSVFGYT
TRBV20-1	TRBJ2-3	SARVQNRGTDTQY
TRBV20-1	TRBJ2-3	SVQLRTDTQY
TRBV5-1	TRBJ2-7	ASSTARDSILYEQY
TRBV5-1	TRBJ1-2	ASSNGQGANYGYT
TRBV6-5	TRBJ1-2	ASSSGPVNYGYT
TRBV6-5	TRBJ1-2	ASSYWRTGGRGINGYT
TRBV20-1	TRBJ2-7	SARGFSFYEQY
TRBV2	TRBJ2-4	ASSEADRQVRN
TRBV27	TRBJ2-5	ASSFNSEGFRETQY
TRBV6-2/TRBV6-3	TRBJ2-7	ASTQWGTDSYEQY
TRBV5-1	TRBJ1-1	ASSLIRASTEAF
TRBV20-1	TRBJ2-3	SANPGLGTDTQY
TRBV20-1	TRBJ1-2	SAIQSNYGYT
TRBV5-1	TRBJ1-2	ASSLSRINYGYT
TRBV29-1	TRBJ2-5	SVCKEPIQETQY
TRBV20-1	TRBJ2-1	SAETGQGEDNEQF
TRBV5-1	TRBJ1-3	ASSFGTFGNTIY
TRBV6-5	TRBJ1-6	ASKGLYNSPLH
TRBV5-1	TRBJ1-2	ASSLEAGANYGYT
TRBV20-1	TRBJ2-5	SAPLVQGQETQY
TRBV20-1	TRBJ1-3	SASYLDRKRLSGNTIY
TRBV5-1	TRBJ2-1	ASSVGRGYEQF
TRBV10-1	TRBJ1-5	ASRCRGKRKNQPQH
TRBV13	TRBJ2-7	ASSLGPGVDYEQY
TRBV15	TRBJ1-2	ATSRDLGGGYGYT
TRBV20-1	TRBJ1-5	SATRTGGHQPQH
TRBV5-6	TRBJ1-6	ASSFGQGGSPLH
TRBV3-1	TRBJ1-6	ASSQGGTDRSPLH
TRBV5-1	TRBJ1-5	ASSLRPQGSGDSNQPQH